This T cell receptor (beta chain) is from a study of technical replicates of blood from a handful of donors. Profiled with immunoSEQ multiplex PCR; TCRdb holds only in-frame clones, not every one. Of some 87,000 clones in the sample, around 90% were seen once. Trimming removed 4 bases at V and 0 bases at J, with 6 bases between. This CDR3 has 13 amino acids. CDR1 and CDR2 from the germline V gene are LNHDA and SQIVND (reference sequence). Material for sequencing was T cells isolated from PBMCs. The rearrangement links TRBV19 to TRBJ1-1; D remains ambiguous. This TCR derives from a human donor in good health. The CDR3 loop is CASSTSMNTEAFF. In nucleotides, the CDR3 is TGTGCCAGTAGTACATCCATGAACACTGAAGCTTTCTTT.